This T cell receptor (beta chain) emerged from a study of blood T cells in healthy people across ages. With a J-beta primer mix and a sample-barcoded 5' primer, a second PCR ran about 6 to 11 cycles. TCRdb re-called the 5' RACE reads with MiXCR, one entry per CDR3 protein. Of fewer than 2,000,000 distinct CDR3 sequences detected, roughly 43% appear once; the ten largest clones hold more than 20%. Study-level findings and limits: Because donor CMV status was unknown, expanded clonotype changes were possibly confounded.

CDR3 length: 14 residues. V lost 6 bases, J lost 5 bases, and 7 bases stayed unmatched. A remark on this clonotype: Antigen unknown.

The source of this sequence is a human donor in good health. Sequencing used blood. The J gene is TRBJ1-5, the V gene TRBV12-3 or TRBV12-4, with 7 bases that match TRBD1. Here the CDR3 DNA reads TGTGCCAGCAGCCCAGGACAGGTTGATCAGCCCCAGCATTTT. Residues: CASSPGQVDQPQHF.